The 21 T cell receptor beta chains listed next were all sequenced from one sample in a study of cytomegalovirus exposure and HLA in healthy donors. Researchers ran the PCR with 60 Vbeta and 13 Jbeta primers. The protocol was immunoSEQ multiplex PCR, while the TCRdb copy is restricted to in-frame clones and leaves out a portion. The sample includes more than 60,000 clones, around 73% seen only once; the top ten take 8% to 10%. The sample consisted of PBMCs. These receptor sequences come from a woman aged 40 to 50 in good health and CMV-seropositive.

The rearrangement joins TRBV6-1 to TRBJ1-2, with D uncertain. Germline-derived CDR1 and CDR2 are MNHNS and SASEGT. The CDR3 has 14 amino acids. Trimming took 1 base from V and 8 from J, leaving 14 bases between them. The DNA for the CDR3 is TGTGCCAGCAGTGAAGAAAGTAGGAGTCGCGGCTACACCTTC. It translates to CASSEESRSRGYTF.

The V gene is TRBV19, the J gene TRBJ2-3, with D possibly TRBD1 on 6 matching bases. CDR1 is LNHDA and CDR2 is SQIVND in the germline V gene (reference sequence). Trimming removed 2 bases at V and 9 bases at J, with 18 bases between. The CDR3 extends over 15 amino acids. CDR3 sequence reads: CASSISRGSQGTQYF. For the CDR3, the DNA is TGTGCCAGTAGTATAAGTAGGGGGTCGCAAGGGACGCAGTATTTT. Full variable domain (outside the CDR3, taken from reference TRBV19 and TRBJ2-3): DGGITQSPKYLFRKEGQNVTLSCEQNLNHDAMYWYRQDPGQGLRLIYYSQIVNDFQKGDIAEGYSVSREKKESFPLTVTSAQKNPTAFYLCASSISRGSQGTQYFGPGTRLTVL.

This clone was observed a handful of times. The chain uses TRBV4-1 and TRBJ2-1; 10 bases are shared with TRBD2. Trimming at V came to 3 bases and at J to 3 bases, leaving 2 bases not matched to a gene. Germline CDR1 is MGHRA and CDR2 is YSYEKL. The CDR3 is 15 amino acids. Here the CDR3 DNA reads TGCGCCAGCAGCCACCTAGCGGGGGACTACAATGAGCAGTTCTTC. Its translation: CASSHLAGDYNEQFF.

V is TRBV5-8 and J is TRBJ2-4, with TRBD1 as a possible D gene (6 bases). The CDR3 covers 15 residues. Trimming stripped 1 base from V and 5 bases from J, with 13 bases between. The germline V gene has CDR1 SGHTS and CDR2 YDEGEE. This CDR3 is CASSLTGYEENIQYF. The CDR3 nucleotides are TGTGCCAGCAGCTTGACAGGGTACGAGGAAAACATTCAGTACTTC.

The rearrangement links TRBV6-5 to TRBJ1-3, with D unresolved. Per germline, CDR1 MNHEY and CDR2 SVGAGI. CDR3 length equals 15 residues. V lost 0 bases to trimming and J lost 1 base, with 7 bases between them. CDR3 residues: CASSYSSGSGNTIYF. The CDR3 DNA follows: TGTGCCAGCAGTTACTCCTCGGGATCTGGAAACACCATATATTTT.

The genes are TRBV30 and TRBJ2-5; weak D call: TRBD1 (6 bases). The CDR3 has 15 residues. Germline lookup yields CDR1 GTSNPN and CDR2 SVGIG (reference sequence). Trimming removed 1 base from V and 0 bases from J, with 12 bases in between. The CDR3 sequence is CAWSADRSYQETQYF. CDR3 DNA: TGTGCCTGGAGTGCTGACAGGTCGTACCAAGAGACCCAGTACTTC.

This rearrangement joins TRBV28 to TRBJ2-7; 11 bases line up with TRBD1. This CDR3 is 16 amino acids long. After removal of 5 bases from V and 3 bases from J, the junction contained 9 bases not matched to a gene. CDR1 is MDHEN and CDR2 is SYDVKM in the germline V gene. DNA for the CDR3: TGTGCCAGCAGTCCCTCAAGGGGACAGGGGGTCTACGAGCAGTACTTC. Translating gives CASSPSRGQGVYEQYF.

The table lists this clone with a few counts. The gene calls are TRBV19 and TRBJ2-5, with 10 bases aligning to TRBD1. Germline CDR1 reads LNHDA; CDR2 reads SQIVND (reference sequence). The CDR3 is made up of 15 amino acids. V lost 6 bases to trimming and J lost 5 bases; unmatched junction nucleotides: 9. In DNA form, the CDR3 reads TGTGCCAGTAGCCCCGGGACAGGGGCCGACGAGACCCAGTACTTC. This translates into CASSPGTGADETQYF. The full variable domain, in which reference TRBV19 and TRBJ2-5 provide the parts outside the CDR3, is DGGITQSPKYLFRKEGQNVTLSCEQNLNHDAMYWYRQDPGQGLRLIYYSQIVNDFQKGDIAEGYSVSREKKESFPLTVTSAQKNPTAFYLCASSPGTGADETQYFGPGTRLLVL.

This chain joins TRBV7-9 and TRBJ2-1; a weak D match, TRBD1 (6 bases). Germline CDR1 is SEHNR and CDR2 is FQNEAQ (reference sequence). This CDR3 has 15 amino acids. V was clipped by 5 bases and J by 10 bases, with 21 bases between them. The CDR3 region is CASSLAPGHSLEQFF. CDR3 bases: TGTGCCAGCAGCCTCGCTCCGGGACACTCTTTGGAGCAGTTCTTC.

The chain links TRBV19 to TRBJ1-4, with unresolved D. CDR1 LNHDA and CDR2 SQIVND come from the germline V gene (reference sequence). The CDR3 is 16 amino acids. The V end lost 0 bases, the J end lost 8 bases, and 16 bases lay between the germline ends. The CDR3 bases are TGTGCCAGTAGTATAGATCTCCGCCTGGCAGGCGAAAAACTGTTTTTT. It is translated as CASSIDLRLAGEKLFF.

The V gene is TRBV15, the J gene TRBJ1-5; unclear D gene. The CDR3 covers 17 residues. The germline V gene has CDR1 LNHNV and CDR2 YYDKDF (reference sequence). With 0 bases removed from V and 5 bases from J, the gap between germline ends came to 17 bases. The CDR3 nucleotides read TGTGCCACCAGCAGAGATGCCGGGAATAGTAGTGATCAGCCCCAGCATTTT. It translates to CATSRDAGNSSDQPQHF.

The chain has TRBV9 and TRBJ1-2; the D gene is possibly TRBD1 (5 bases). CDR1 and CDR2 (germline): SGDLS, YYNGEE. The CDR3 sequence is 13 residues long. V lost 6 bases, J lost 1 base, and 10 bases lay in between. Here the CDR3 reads CASNWQGNYGYTF. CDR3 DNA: TGTGCCAGCAATTGGCAGGGTAACTATGGCTACACCTTC.

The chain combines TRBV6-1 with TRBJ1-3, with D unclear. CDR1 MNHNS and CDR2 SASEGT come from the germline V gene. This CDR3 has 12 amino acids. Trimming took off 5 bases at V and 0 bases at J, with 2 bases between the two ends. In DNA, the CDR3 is TGTGCCAGCAGTCTCTCTGGAAACACCATATATTTT. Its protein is CASSLSGNTIYF.

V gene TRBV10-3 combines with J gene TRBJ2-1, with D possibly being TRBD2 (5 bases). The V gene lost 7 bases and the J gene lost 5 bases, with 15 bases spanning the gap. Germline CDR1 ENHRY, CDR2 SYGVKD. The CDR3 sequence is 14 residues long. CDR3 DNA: TGTGCCATCACCAGGCGGACGGAGGACAATGAGCAGTTCTTC. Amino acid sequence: CAITRRTEDNEQFF.

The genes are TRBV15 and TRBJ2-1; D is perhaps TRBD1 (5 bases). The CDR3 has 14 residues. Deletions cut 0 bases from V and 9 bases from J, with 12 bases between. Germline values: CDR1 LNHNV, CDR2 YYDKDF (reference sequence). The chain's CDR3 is CATSREGHSSEQFF. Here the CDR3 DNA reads TGTGCCACCAGCAGAGAAGGACATTCGAGTGAGCAGTTCTTC.

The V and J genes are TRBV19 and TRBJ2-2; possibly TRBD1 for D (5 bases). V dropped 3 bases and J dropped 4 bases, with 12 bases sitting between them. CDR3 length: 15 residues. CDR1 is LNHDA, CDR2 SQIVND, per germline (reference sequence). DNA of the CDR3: TGTGCCAGTAGTATTCAGGGCAGAGGCACCGGGGAGCTGTTTTTT. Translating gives CASSIQGRGTGELFF.

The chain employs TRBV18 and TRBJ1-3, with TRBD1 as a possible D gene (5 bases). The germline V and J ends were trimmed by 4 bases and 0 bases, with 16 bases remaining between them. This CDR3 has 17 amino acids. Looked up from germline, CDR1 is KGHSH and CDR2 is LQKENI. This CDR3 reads CASSLLGGVSSGNTIYF. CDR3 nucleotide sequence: TGTGCCAGCTCACTCTTGGGGGGAGTGAGCTCTGGAAACACCATATATTTT. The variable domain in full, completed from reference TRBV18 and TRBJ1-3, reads NAGVMQNPRHLVRRRGQEARLRCSPMKGHSHVYWYRQLPEEGLKFMVYLQKENIIDESGMPKERFSAEFPKEGPSILRIQQVVRGDSAAYFCASSLLGGVSSGNTIYFGEGSWLTVV.

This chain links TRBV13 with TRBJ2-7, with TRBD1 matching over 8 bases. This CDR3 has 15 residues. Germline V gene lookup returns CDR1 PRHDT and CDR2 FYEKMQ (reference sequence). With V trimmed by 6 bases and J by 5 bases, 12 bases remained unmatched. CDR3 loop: CASSPRQGFIHEQYF. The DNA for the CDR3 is TGTGCCAGCAGTCCCCGACAGGGGTTTATCCACGAGCAGTACTTC.

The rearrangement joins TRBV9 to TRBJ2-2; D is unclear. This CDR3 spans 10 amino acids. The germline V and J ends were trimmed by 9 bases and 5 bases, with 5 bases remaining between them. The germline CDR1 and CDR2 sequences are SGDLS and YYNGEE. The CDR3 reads CAIKTGELFF. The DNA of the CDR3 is TGTGCCATAAAAACCGGGGAGCTGTTTTTT. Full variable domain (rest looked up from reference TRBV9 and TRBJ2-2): DSGVTQTPKHLITATGQRVTLRCSPRSGDLSVYWYQQSLDQGLQFLIQYYNGEERAKGNILERFSAQQFPDLHSELNLSSLELGDSALYFCAIKTGELFFGEGSRLTVL.

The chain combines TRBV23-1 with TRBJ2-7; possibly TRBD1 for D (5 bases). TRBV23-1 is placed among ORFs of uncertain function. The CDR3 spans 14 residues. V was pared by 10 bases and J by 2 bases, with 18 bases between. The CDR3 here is CATPDDSGTYEQYF. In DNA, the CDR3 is TGCGCCACCCCAGACGATTCAGGGACCTACGAGCAGTACTTC.

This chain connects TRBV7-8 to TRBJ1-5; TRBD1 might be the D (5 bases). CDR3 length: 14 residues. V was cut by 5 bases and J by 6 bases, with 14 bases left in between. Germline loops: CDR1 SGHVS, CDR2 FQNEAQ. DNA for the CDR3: TGTGCCAGCAGCCCCGGGCCTAGGGGTCAGCCCCAGCATTTT. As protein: CASSPGPRGQPQHF.